Ten or more counts support the clone carrying this T cell receptor (beta chain). Its antigen is still unknown. This sample stems from a study of human T cells and chemical hapten exposure. The ends lost 1 base at V and 4 bases at J; junction bases unmatched: 8. Germline CDR1 LGHNA, CDR2 YSLEER. CDR3 length equals 16 residues. Described time point: pre-sensitization, week 0. Described treatment: therapeutic diphenylcyclopropenone sensitization with weekly scalp DPC. Findings and caveats of the study: TCRs exceeding 1 in 1000 frequency stayed unchanged with DPC sensitization.

TCRdb called the RACE reads again in MiXCR, with one record for every CDR3 protein. The sample records 95,000 to 150,000 distinct CDR3 sequences, about 14% being singletons. The sequencing used whole blood, collected in connection with sensitization to the hapten diphenylcyclopropenone (DPC). The chain recombines TRBV4-3 with TRBJ1-2; 8 bases line up with TRBD1. The TCR sequence derives from a young woman with alopecia areata. Some clones in this sample may be carry-over from other donors' samples. CDR3 nucleotides: TGCGCCAGCAGCCAAGCCCGGACAGGGACGAGCTATGGCTACACCTTC. Translation: CASSQARTGTSYGYTF.